The T cell receptor beta chain described here comes from a study of identical twins. The authors used template switching to add a universal primer site and gave cDNA unique molecular identifiers. From the 5' RACE reads, TCRdb called clonotypes with MiXCR, one entry per CDR3 protein. In the table there are 410,000 or so distinct CDR3 sequences, approximately 17% of which are singletons. Healthy Caucasians, and only they, were the donors. As to this clonotype: Antigen specificity is unknown.

V gave up 2 bases and J gave up 4 bases; unmatched junction bases: 8. Germline V gene sequence: CDR1 LGHNA, CDR2 YNFKEQ. The CDR3 contains 16 residues. The study's findings and limits: Cord blood beta clonotypes present at high abundance carried fewer insertions; no such pattern appeared in memory repertoires. The degree of excess twin sharing was weaker in beta out-of-frame sequences.

The source of this sequence is a man between 45 and 60 years old in good health. The chain has TRBV4-2 and TRBJ1-5, with 7 bases fitting TRBD1. Source material: naive T cells sorted from blood. CDR3 sequence (DNA): TGTGCCAGCAGCCAAACCACCGGGACAGCGAATCAGCCCCAGCATTTT. This codes for CASSQTTGTANQPQHF.